This TCR beta chain comes out of a study of vaccination effects on CD4 cells after COVID-19. Whole-study findings and limits: Limitations: small convalescent group and missing early post-infection timepoints. Clonal contraction was marked in infection- and vaccine-induced clones late after vaccination.

Expansion with viral peptide pools was applied to antigen-specific CD4+ T cells by the ViraFEST assay prior to sequencing. CD4+ T cell isolation took place after less than 13 days of culture. Having tested negative for nucleocapsid antibodies, the vaccine recipients showed no prior SARS-CoV-2 infection. Supplemented with around 9.8 IU/ml IL-2 and approximately 10 ug/ml peptides, fewer than 2.5 million PBMC per well were kept in culture. The authors replaced half the medium with IL-2 medium on days 3 and 7. Regarding this clone: Its antigen remains unidentified.

The method was immunoSEQ multiplex PCR; TCRdb's version includes in-frame clones alone and lacks a portion of them. The repertoire holds about 38,000 clones, with roughly 76% as singletons. This receptor was obtained from a human donor who received a COVID-19 vaccine. The specimen comprised CD4+ T cells from PBMCs cultured with SARS-CoV-2 spike peptides, sampled before COVID-19 vaccination.

CDR3 nucleotide sequence: TGTGCCAGCGGACCCGCCGGACCGAATGGCTACACCTTC. Translating gives CASGPAGPNGYTF. This rearrangement joins TRBV6-5 to TRBJ1-2; no firm D call. Per germline, CDR1 MNHEY and CDR2 SVGAGI. V lost 8 bases and J lost 6, with 16 bases in between. The CDR3 spans 13 residues.